This T cell receptor (beta chain) was profiled in a study of cytomegalovirus exposure and HLA in healthy donors (dated by TCRdb to 2016 to 2017). General notes on the study: An earlier analysis of roughly 610 of the donors reported roughly 300 Gb of sequence data and around 120 million unique TCR beta sequences obtained from about 179 million T cells. An early release that covered some 640 HLA-typed donors contained approximately 300 gigabases of sequencing data and approximately 85 million unique TCR sequences. Among the roughly 430 genotyped donors, around 81% belonged to the genetic ancestry cluster associated with self-reported Caucasian donors. The study was designed to test whether signatures of past pathogen exposure could be identified by cataloging public T cell receptors. The T cell repertoires of 666 subjects were profiled by immunosequencing and related to cytomegalovirus serostatus. In addition to the first cohort of 650 to 750 subjects, a separate validation cohort of some 120 different subjects was used. To predict cytomegalovirus infection status, the study brought together high-throughput TCR immunosequencing, statistical association of individual TCRs with disease status, and machine learning. To study patterns of TCR occurrence, a later analysis re-analyzed previously published TCR beta repertoires from 650 to 750 donors and added high-resolution HLA genotyping. Rather than drawing on any new phenotypic data, the later analysis identified candidate immune exposures from TCR beta sequences and the way those sequences occurred across donors. An earlier analysis of approximately 580 of the donors used high-throughput TCR beta sequencing to judge whether each TCR beta V gene segment behaved as functional or pseudogenic. Donor age, sex, ethnicity and CMV serostatus were compiled together with the repertoire data. A later genetic analysis used genome-wide SNP genotypes for about three fifths of the 666 donors, treating that subset as a discovery cohort. Every discovery cohort repertoire had been produced on one sequencing platform. HLA typing covered class I and class II loci at four-digit resolution. Typing coverage differed by locus: A, B, C, DRB1 and DQB1 were typed in roughly 629-630 donors, DQA1 in about 500, DPA1 in 600 to 610, and DPB1 in 472. Roughly five DR-DQ haplotypes were handled as single units for association and clustering, since linkage in the cohort was strong. Among several hundred genotyped donors of the cohort, an average of roughly 230,000 unique TCR beta nucleotide sequences was sequenced per donor, of which about 18% were non-productive.

To prepare the library, the immunoSEQ multiplex PCR assay was applied. For the multiplex PCR, a mixture combining 60 forward primers for TCR Vbeta segments and 13 reverse primers for TCR Jbeta segments was used. The CDR3 region of rearranged TCR beta genes was amplified from genomic DNA with a multiplex PCR assay. On the Illumina HiSeq System, the amplified TCR beta libraries were sequenced as 87-base-pair reads. Concerning the study's data processing: In a later analysis, 80 million or so unique TCR beta chains were counted across the roughly 610 repertoires, and roughly 11 million of these chains were shared by at least two donors. A nearest-neighbor algorithm error-corrected the raw reads and collapsed the reads into unique sequences, merging closely related sequences to remove PCR and sequencing errors. Alignment of CDR3 sequences to IMGT reference sequences was used to assign V, D and J gene segments. For a sequence to be retained, a match of at least six nucleotides to both a V gene segment and a J gene segment was required. A rearrangement counted as productive if the CDR3 had no stop codons and remained in frame with V and J, and every other rearrangement counted as non-productive. Following IMGT convention, CDR3 was defined as the stretch from the second conserved V-encoded cysteine up to the conserved J-encoded phenylalanine. Sequences without an unambiguous match to a single V gene segment were excluded from the earlier analysis of about 600 of the donors. An earlier analysis of a few hundred of the donors classified V segments as functional when productive rearrangements were above 56.7% and as segregating when the standard deviation between donors was above 5%. A statistical classification framework was built to diagnose cytomegalovirus status from the catalog of TCR beta chain sequences. In a later analysis, TCR nucleotide sequences were compared against IMGT/GENE-DB human TR gene sequences so that V and J genes could be assigned. The TCRdist pipeline was used in a later analysis to assign CDR3 sequences and most-parsimonious VDJ recombination scenarios. In a later analysis, every TCR beta chain was defined by the combination of its CDR3 amino acid sequence and its V-gene family, and reads without a unique V-gene family were dropped. As a way to deal with suspected cross-contamination and a sequencing artifact, a later analysis dropped nearly 600 nucleotide sequences that were highly shared and had low generation probability. For each public chain, a later analysis derived a clonal expansion index from normalized ranks of inferred template counts within each repertoire. A later analysis computed generation probabilities with a VDJ recombination model fitted to out-of-frame rearrangements, and checked the results against IGoR. In a later analysis, TCR-TCR, TCR-HLA and TCR-CMV co-occurrence was scored with hypergeometric tests, and a repertoire-size bias correction was applied to TCR pairs. In a later analysis, false discovery rates were estimated by permuting HLA or CMV assignments 20 times. In a later analysis, co-occurring TCRs were grouped with DBSCAN, and TCRdist sequence similarity was added when clustering was performed within HLA-allele-positive subsets. For co-occurrence clustering, repertoires with fewer than 30,000 or more than 120,000 public chains were excluded, along with four or five repertoires with anomalous nucleotide sharing. As stored in TCRdb, this immuneACCESS dataset retains in-frame rearrangements with V and J assigned. A fraction of the clones does not appear; measured against another copy, unresolved V genes explain less than half of the discrepancy, and the remainder lacks a known reason. V and J calls plus clone size are reproduced from that table; the DNA served to infer D and trimming. The sample has roughly 200,000 clones on record, around 89% of them singletons. The ten largest clones represent around 1% of the sample.

The cohort was made up of 666 healthy bone marrow donors. At the time of sampling, every cohort member was nominally healthy, though immune exposures that went unrecorded were likely present. The donor was CMV seronegative and was included in the group of several hundred seronegative cohort members. Every donor gave a peripheral blood sample, and the peripheral blood mononuclear cells from that sample were used for TCR beta sequencing. The Qiagen DNeasy Blood Extraction Kit was used to extract genomic DNA from the blood cell samples. As encoded in the germline V gene, CDR1 is LGHNA while CDR2 is YSLEER. V lost 2 bases and J lost 6 bases; the stretch between them is 17 bases long. The CDR3, from cysteine to phenylalanine, totals 15 residues. Only the CDR3 DNA is retained, 45 bases long and in frame from the first base. Regarding this clone: The antigen it binds to is not known. No clone much larger than this one lies a single base away; base qualities are absent.

Study-wide findings and limitations: The only immune exposure information available for the cohort was CMV serostatus. A cluster of highly shared sequence variants was judged likely to be a technical artifact of the sequencing pipeline. Because HLA typing was unavailable for some donors at each locus, only the typed subset was used in association tests. Strong co-occurrence of HLA alleles, especially DR and DQ, made assigning TCR associations to individual alleles difficult. Because the 87-base-pair reads could not distinguish some IMGT-functional V segments, including TRBV6-2 and TRBV6-3, those segments were excluded. Because counts were too low, roughly 16 rarely observed V segments, including chromosome 9 orphons, were left out of the earlier analysis of approximately 500 of the donors. A later analysis associated around 16,000 TCR beta sequences with specific HLA alleles at a false discovery rate of 0.05. Most TCR sequences were seen in very few donors, while some public TCRs were found in many individuals. In vitro tests confirmed that a few of the cytomegalovirus-associated TCR beta chains recognize cytomegalovirus antigens. An association between a missense DCLRE1C variant and V-gene and J-gene trimming of TCR beta chains was found in a later genetic analysis and replicated in an independent cohort. The study listed approximately 160 TCR beta chains as associated with cytomegalovirus. Most CMV-associated TCR beta chains appeared to be HLA-restricted in a later analysis, and the HLA associations seemed to be driven largely by CMV exposure. The cohort was sequenced for TCR beta chains only, and without alpha or paired-chain data the features that could be detected were limited. The presence/absence analyses assumed that sequencing depth was roughly uniform across donors, and that assumption may not be true. In an earlier analysis of 587 of the donors, most TCR beta V segments were observed in productive rearrangements about 87% or about 30% of the time, broadly matching IMGT annotations. A further reported finding was that TCR beta sequences accurately predicted the HLA-A and HLA-B alleles for most subjects in the first cohort. A later analysis found that HLA-associated TCR beta chains were more clonally expanded and had lower generation probabilities than equally common non-associated chains. In a later analysis, TCR association rates were found to vary across HLA loci, with the most associated TCRs seen for DRB1 alleles and the fewest for HLA-C alleles. According to a later genetic analysis, donors in an Asian-associated ancestry cluster had fewer N-insertions in productive TCRs than the approximately 700-donor mean. The classifier was reported to diagnose cytomegalovirus status with high specificity and sensitivity in both the original cohort and the validation cohort. Correlated functional status among segregating V segments might be attributable to linkage disequilibrium, but an unknown experimental factor could not be ruled out. The authors suggested that the approach could potentially be generalized to other disease states and immunological phenotypes. A later analysis reported that several top co-occurrence clusters appeared linked to parvovirus B19, influenza, CMV and Epstein-Barr virus.

The receptor chain draws on TRBV4-3 and TRBJ2-7, with a tentative D gene TRBD1 over 5 matching bases. The sequence was collected from a woman between 18 and 29 years old in good health and CMV-seronegative. The sample consisted of PBMCs. The DNA sequence follows: TGCGCCAGCAGCCAAACTACAGGAGCCTTATCCGAGCAGTACTTC. The encoded protein is CASSQTTGALSEQYF.